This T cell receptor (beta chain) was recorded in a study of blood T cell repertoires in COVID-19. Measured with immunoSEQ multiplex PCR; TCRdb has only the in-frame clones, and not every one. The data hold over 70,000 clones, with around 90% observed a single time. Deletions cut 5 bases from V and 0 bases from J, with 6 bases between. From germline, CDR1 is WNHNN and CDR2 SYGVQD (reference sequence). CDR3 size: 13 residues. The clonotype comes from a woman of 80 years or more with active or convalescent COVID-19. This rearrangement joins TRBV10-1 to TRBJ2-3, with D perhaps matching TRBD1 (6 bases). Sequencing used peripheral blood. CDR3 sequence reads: CASSTGSTDTQYF. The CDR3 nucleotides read TGCGCCAGCAGTACAGGGAGCACAGATACGCAGTATTTT.